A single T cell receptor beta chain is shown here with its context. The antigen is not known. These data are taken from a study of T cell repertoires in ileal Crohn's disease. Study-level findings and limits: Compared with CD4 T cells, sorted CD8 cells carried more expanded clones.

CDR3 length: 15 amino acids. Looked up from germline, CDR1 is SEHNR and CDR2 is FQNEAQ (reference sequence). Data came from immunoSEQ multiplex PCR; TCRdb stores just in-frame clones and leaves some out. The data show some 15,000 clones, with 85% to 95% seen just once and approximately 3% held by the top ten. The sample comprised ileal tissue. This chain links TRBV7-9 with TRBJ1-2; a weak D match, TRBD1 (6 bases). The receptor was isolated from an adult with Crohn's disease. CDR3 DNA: TGTGTCAGTTTCCGGGACATAGCCAGGGACTATGGCTACACCTTC. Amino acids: CVSFRDIARDYGYTF.